This T cell receptor (beta chain) was recorded in a study of tumor-infiltrating lymphocytes in localized non-small cell lung cancer. Study information: Resected tumor was paired with non-adjacent uninvolved lung from the same patient.

TCRdb keeps only in-frame clones here, not all; method: immunoSEQ multiplex PCR. This sample has 10,000 or so clones, with around 81% found just once. For this clone: Its cognate antigen is unknown.

Overall study results and limits: Only some patients had TCR sequencing, depending on available tissue. Each assay used a separate piece of the same tissue. T-cell fraction did not differ between immunotypes IM1 and IM2.

The germline V and J ends were trimmed by 10 bases and 7 bases, with 20 bases remaining between them. Germline-derived CDR1 and CDR2 are MNHNS and SASEGT. There are 14 residues in the CDR3. Material: uninvolved lung tissue not adjacent to the tumor. This TCR derives from a human donor with non-small cell lung cancer. The gene calls are TRBV6-1 and TRBJ2-1; D not resolved. CDR3 protein: CAIHEAGDRNEQFF. Here the CDR3 DNA reads TGTGCCATCCATGAGGCAGGTGATAGGAATGAGCAGTTCTTC.